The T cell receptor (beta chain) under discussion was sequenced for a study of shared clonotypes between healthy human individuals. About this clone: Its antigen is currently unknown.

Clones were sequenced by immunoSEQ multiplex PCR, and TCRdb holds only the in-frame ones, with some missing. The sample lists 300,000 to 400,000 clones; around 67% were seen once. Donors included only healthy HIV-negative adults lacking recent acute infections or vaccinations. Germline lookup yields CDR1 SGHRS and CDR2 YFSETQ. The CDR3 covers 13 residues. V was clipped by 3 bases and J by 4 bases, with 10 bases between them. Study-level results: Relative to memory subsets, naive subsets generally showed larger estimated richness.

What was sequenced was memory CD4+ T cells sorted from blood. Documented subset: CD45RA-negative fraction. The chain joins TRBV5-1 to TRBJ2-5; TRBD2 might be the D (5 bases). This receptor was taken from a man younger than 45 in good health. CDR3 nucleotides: TGCGCCAGCAGCTCTGGGGAGCTAGAGACCCAGTACTTC. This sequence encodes CASSSGELETQYF.